Sequencing of this T cell receptor beta chain was carried out in a study of OX40 agonist ivuxolimab in advanced cancers. For the study at large: From roughly 20 to 79 years was the age range, with a mean of approximately 63 years, and 65% to 90% were male.

Looked up from germline, CDR1 is SGHTS and CDR2 is YDEGEE. The CDR3 contains 13 residues. Losses at the gene ends were 5 bases for V and 3 bases for J; bases not matched to a gene: 4. Sequenced by immunoSEQ multiplex PCR; TCRdb stores in-frame clones only, minus some. The data show some 77,000 clones, with more than 75% seen just once and 5.5% to 8% held by the top ten. Here the sequenced sample was CD4+ or CD8+ T cells sorted from blood, taken in a trial of the OX40 agonist ivuxolimab. The TCR sequence derives from an adult with an advanced solid tumor such as melanoma, head and neck, liver or kidney cancer. V is TRBV5-8 and J is TRBJ2-7; TRBD1 matches 8 bases. DNA for the CDR3: TGTGCCAGCAGACGGACAGGGAGCTACGAGCAGTACTTC. It is translated as CASRRTGSYEQYF.